Listed here are 22 T cell receptor beta chains from one sample, sequenced in a study of T cells in tumors after PD-1 blockade. Clones were sequenced by immunoSEQ multiplex PCR, and TCRdb holds only the in-frame ones, with some missing. Of tens of thousands of clones listed, roughly 78% are singletons. Sequencing was performed on PBMCs, taken before anti-PD-1 treatment. The receptors derive from a human donor with basal cell carcinoma.

This clone showed up just once. The rearrangement uses TRBV25-1 and TRBJ2-1; D might be TRBD1 or TRBD2, each matching 5 bases. The CDR3 consists of 14 residues. Germline-derived CDR1 and CDR2 are MGHDK and SYGVNS. V lost 5 bases and J 6 bases, leaving 14 bases between the germline ends. In nucleotides, the CDR3 is TGTGCCAGCAGTTGGGACCGCAGCACCAATGAGCAGTTCTTC. Translated, it gives CASSWDRSTNEQFF.

The J gene is TRBJ2-3, the V gene TRBV9; 8 bases match TRBD2. Losses at the gene ends were 1 base for V and 9 bases for J; bases not matched to a gene: 4. Looked up from germline, CDR1 is SGDLS and CDR2 is YYNGEE. The CDR3 contains 13 residues. In DNA form, the CDR3 reads TGTGCCAGCAGCGTACAGGCGGGAGGCACGCAGTATTTT. Translation: CASSVQAGGTQYF.

The sample holds a few counts of this clone. The chain uses TRBV7-9 and TRBJ1-3; 11 nucleotides match TRBD1. V trimming: 3 bases; J trimming: 0 bases; junction bases outside the gene matches: 10. The CDR3 consists of 19 residues. Germline V gene data show CDR1 as SEHNR and CDR2 as FQNEAQ (reference sequence). The chain's CDR3 is CASSFGGQGELSSGNTIYF. DNA of the CDR3: TGTGCCAGCAGCTTTGGGGGACAGGGGGAGTTGAGCTCTGGAAACACCATATATTTT. The variable domain in full, completed from reference TRBV7-9 and TRBJ1-3, reads DTGVSQNPRHKITKRGQNVTFRCDPISEHNRLYWYRQTLGQGPEFLTYFQNEAQLEKSRLLSDRFSAERPKGSFSTLEIQRTEQGDSAMYLCASSFGGQGELSSGNTIYFGEGSWLTVV.

This clone occurred a few times. V and J are TRBV2 and TRBJ2-6, with 8 bases identical to TRBD1. The length of the CDR3 is 16 residues. The germline V gene encodes CDR1 SNHLY and CDR2 FYNNEI. Unmatched junction bases numbered 11, after V lost 9 bases and J lost 4 bases. The CDR3 bases are TGTGCCAGATCCGGGACAGGTGTTTCCGGGGCCAACGTCCTGACTTTC. This sequence encodes CARSGTGVSGANVLTF.

V and J are TRBV6-1 and TRBJ2-1; D may be TRBD2 (6 bases). The germline gives CDR1 MNHNS, CDR2 SASEGT. The CDR3 loop spans 15 amino acids. With 2 bases removed from V and 5 bases from J, the gap between germline ends came to 13 bases. The CDR3 DNA reads as TGTGCCAGCAGTGAAAGCGGGCGGAAAAACAATGAGCAGTTCTTC. The encoded protein is CASSESGRKNNEQFF.

The chain carries TRBV6-2 or TRBV6-3 and TRBJ2-2, with TRBD2 matching over 9 bases. This CDR3 has 16 residues. V lost 6 bases and J lost 7; bases outside the gene matches: 12. CDR1 MNHEY and CDR2 SVGEGT come from the germline V gene. The CDR3 coding sequence is TGTGCCAGCAGGCCTTCTAGCGGGGTCGGTCTCGGGGAGCTGTTTTTT. Its translation: CASRPSSGVGLGELFF.

The J gene is TRBJ1-3, the V gene TRBV9, with TRBD1 matching over 7 bases. With 3 bases clipped from V and 0 bases from J, the junction kept 6 bases outside the gene matches. The CDR3 length is 16 residues. Germline-derived CDR1 and CDR2 are SGDLS and YYNGEE. CDR3 residues: CASSEGDSSSGNTIYF. The DNA of the CDR3 is TGTGCCAGCAGCGAGGGGGACAGCAGCTCTGGAAACACCATATATTTT.

The chain links TRBV4-2 to TRBJ2-2, with 7 positions matching TRBD2. The CDR3 consists of 16 residues. Germline assignment: CDR1 LGHNA and CDR2 YNFKEQ. V dropped 0 bases and J dropped 7; count of bases not matched to a gene: 8. CDR3 nucleotides: TGTGCCAGCAGCCAAGATACGCGGGAGATAGGCGGGGAGCTGTTTTTT. It translates to CASSQDTREIGGELFF.

V usage is TRBV19 and J usage is TRBJ1-5; D remains ambiguous. This CDR3 spans 12 amino acids. The germline V gene encodes CDR1 LNHDA and CDR2 SQIVND (reference sequence). Trimming left V 1 base short and J 10 bases short, with 8 bases between. The CDR3 spells CASSIALQPQHF. CDR3 DNA: TGTGCCAGTAGTATAGCCCTGCAACCCCAGCATTTT.

The V gene is TRBV3-1 (or the pseudogene TRBV3-2), the J gene TRBJ2-4, with D perhaps assigned TRBD1 or TRBD2 (5 bases each). Deletions cut 6 bases from V and 0 bases from J, with 15 bases between. The CDR3 sequence is 16 residues long. Germline V gene data show CDR1 as LGHDT and CDR2 as YNNKEL (reference sequence). The CDR3 loop is CASSIGGPIAKNIQYF. The CDR3 bases are TGTGCCAGCAGTATTGGGGGACCGATAGCCAAAAACATTCAGTACTTC.

The chain joins TRBV6-6 to TRBJ1-2, with 7 nucleotides matching TRBD1. Per germline, CDR1 MNHNY and CDR2 SVGAGI (reference sequence). This CDR3 contains 15 residues. Trimming took 2 bases from V and 2 from J; bases not matched to a gene: 5. For the CDR3, the DNA is TGTGCCAGCAGTTACCCCGGACAGGAGAACTATGGCTACACCTTC. It encodes CASSYPGQENYGYTF.

This rearrangement joins TRBV27 to TRBJ2-2, with D perhaps TRBD2 (7 bases). Germline CDR1 is MNHEY and CDR2 is SMNVEV (reference sequence). Trimming shortened V by 2 bases and J by 3 bases, and 10 bases separated the two germline ends. This CDR3 is built from 15 residues. The CDR3 DNA reads as TGTGCCAGCAGTTTACGAGGGGGGGACACCGGGGAGCTGTTTTTT. As protein: CASSLRGGDTGELFF.

A single count supports this clone. V usage is TRBV18 and J usage is TRBJ1-1, with a possible D match to TRBD1 (6 bases). V lost 6 bases and J 1 base, leaving 9 bases between the germline ends. The CDR3 length is 13 residues. Per the germline V gene, CDR1 is KGHSH and CDR2 is LQKENI. The CDR3 spells CASSGQKNTEAFF. In DNA, the CDR3 is TGTGCCAGCTCCGGACAGAAGAACACTGAAGCTTTCTTT.

This rearrangement joins TRBV2 to TRBJ2-1; no firm D call. The CDR3 is 12 residues long. V was cut by 4 bases and J by 9 bases, with 10 bases left in between. Germline V lookup: CDR1 SNHLY, CDR2 FYNNEI. CDR3 nucleotides: TGTGCCAGCAGTGTCGGAGATGGTGAGCAGTTCTTC. Amino acids: CASSVGDGEQFF.

This chain connects TRBV28 to TRBJ2-3, with D perhaps matching TRBD1 or TRBD2 (5 bases each). The CDR3 sequence is 15 residues long. The germline V gene encodes CDR1 MDHEN and CDR2 SYDVKM. V lost 7 bases and J 2 bases, leaving 16 bases between the germline ends. The CDR3 protein is CASTRSGTATDTQYF. The DNA for the CDR3 is TGTGCCAGCACCCGGTCCGGGACGGCCACAGATACGCAGTATTTT.

This clone was detected a few times. V is TRBV7-2 and J is TRBJ2-7; perhaps TRBD2 as D (7 bases). Germline CDR1 and CDR2: SGHTA and FQGNSA. Trimming removed 0 bases from V and 6 bases from J, with 18 bases in between. The CDR3 extends over 16 amino acids. CDR3 bases: TGTGCCAGCAGCTTAGCGGCCCGGGGGGCGCTTTCCGAGCAGTACTTC. Amino acid sequence: CASSLAARGALSEQYF.

This clone appeared a single time. The chain combines TRBV28 with TRBJ2-5; 8 nucleotides match TRBD2. The J segment lost 5 bases and the V segment lost 8 bases, leaving 10 bases of the junction unmatched. CDR1 and CDR2 from the germline V gene are MDHEN and SYDVKM. The CDR3 spans 14 residues. The CDR3 DNA follows: TGTGCCAGCTTGAACGGACTAGCCGGGGAGACCCAGTACTTC. Amino acid sequence: CASLNGLAGETQYF. Filled out from reference TRBV28 and TRBJ2-5, the complete variable domain reads DVKVTQSSRYLVKRTGEKVFLECVQDMDHENMFWYRQDPGLGLRLIYFSYDVKMKEKGDIPEGYSVSREKKERFSLILESASTNQTSMYLCASLNGLAGETQYFGPGTRLLVL.

The rearrangement joins TRBV7-3 to TRBJ2-3; 8 nucleotides agree with TRBD2. This CDR3 has 14 residues. V was clipped by 5 bases and J by 1 base; unmatched bases: 2. From germline, CDR1 is SGHTA and CDR2 FQGTGA. CDR3 protein: CASSPSGRTDTQYF. The CDR3 DNA is TGTGCCAGCAGCCCTAGCGGGCGCACAGATACGCAGTATTTT.

The chain couples TRBV7-2 to TRBJ2-5; TRBD1 matches 7 bases. The V and J ends lost 4 bases and 2 bases, in that order; junction bases with no gene match: 4. The CDR3 is made up of 14 amino acids. In germline, CDR1 is SGHTA, CDR2 FQGNSA. The CDR3 DNA reads as TGTGCCAGCAGCTCCCGACAGGGTCAAGAGACCCAGTACTTC. Translation gives CASSSRQGQETQYF.

This clone was counted between two and nine times. The chain has TRBV29-1 and TRBJ2-3, with a weak D call TRBD2 (6 bases). This CDR3 is built from 13 residues. Germline CDR1 SQVTM, CDR2 ANQGSEA. The germline V and J ends were trimmed by 6 bases and 8 bases, with 18 bases remaining between them. The CDR3 sequence: CSVGGFGATTQYF. For the CDR3, the DNA is TGCAGCGTCGGGGGTTTTGGAGCTACTACGCAGTATTTT.

The chain joins TRBV2 to TRBJ2-7; weak D call: TRBD2 (5 bases). The CDR3 spans 12 residues. From germline, CDR1 is SNHLY and CDR2 FYNNEI. V was cut by 1 base and J by 4 bases, with 5 bases left in between. CDR3 nucleotide sequence: TGTGCCAGCAGTGAAGGCGGGTACGAGCAGTACTTC. Residues: CASSEGGYEQYF.

This clone came up once. The CDR3 loop is CAITGTRSVGEQFF. The CDR3 DNA is TGTGCCATCACCGGGACTAGGAGTGTTGGTGAGCAGTTCTTC. The chain employs TRBV28 and TRBJ2-1; 8 nucleotides align to TRBD2. J gave up 9 bases and V 10 bases, and 14 bases lay outside the gene matches. Germline CDR1 reads MDHEN; CDR2 reads SYDVKM. CDR3 length: 14 amino acids. Together with reference TRBV28 and TRBJ2-1, the CDR3 gives the full variable domain: DVKVTQSSRYLVKRTGEKVFLECVQDMDHENMFWYRQDPGLGLRLIYFSYDVKMKEKGDIPEGYSVSREKKERFSLILESASTNQTSMYLCAITGTRSVGEQFFGPGTRLTVL.